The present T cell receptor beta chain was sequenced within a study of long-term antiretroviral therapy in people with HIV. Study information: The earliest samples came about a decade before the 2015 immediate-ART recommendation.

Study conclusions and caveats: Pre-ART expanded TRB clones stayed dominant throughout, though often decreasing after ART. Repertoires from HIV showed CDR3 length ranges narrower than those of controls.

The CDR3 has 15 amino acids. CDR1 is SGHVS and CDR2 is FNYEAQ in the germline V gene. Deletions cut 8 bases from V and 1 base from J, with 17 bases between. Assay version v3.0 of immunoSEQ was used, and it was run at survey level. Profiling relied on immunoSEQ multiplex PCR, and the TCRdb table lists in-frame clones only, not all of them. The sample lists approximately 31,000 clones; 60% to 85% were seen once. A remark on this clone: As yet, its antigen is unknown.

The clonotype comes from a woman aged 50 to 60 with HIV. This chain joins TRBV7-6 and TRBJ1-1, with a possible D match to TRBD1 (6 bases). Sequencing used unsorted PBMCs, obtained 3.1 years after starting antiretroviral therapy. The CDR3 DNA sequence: TGTGCCAGCGGGGTACCGGGACACCCGAACACTGAAGCTTTCTTT. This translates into CASGVPGHPNTEAFF.